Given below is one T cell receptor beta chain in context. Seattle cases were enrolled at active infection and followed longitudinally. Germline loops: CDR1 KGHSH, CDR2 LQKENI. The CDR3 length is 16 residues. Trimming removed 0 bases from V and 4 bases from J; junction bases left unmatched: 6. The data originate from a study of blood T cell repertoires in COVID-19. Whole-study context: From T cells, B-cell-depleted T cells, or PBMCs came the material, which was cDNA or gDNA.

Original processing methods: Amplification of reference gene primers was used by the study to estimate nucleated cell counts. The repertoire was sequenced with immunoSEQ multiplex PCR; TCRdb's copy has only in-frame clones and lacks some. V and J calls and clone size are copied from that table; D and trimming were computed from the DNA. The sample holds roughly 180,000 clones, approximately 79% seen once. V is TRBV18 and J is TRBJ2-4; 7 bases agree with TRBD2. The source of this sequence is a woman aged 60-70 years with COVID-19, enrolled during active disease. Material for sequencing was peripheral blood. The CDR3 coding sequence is TGTGCCAGCTCACCACCTGGGGAGGGCTTAAAAAACATTCAGTACTTC. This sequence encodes CASSPPGEGLKNIQYF.